The 24 T cell receptor beta chains in this list originate from one sample, sequenced in a study of T cell changes during pregnancy in multiple sclerosis. Data came from immunoSEQ multiplex PCR; TCRdb stores just in-frame clones and leaves some out. The sample carries some 83,000 clones, 91% recorded once. This sample comprised PBMCs, obtained in the first trimester of pregnancy. These receptors all stem from a female donor in good health, serving as a control in a pregnancy study. Some clones in this sample may be carry-over from other donors' samples.

V is TRBV5-1 and J is TRBJ2-2; 9 bases agree with TRBD2. Per germline, CDR1 SGHRS and CDR2 YFSETQ. This CDR3 has 15 amino acids. J was trimmed by 4 bases and V by 4 bases; bases with no gene match: 5. CDR3 amino acids: CASSPERGATGELFF. For the CDR3, the DNA is TGCGCCAGCAGCCCGGAGCGGGGGGCCACCGGGGAGCTGTTTTTT. Together with reference TRBV5-1 and TRBJ2-2, the CDR3 gives the full variable domain: KAGVTQTPRYLIKTRGQQVTLSCSPISGHRSVSWYQQTPGQGLQFLFEYFSETQRNKGNFPGRFSGRQFSNSRSEMNVSTLELGDSALYLCASSPERGATGELFFGEGSRLTVL.

J is TRBJ2-7 and V is TRBV19, with TRBD1 matching 8 bases. The CDR3 covers 15 residues. Trimming removed 5 bases from V and 2 bases from J; junction bases left unmatched: 8. CDR1 is LNHDA, CDR2 SQIVND, per germline (reference sequence). The CDR3 DNA reads TGTGCCAGTAGTCCGTTGGGGACAGGAGCCTACGAGCAGTACTTC. Amino acids: CASSPLGTGAYEQYF.

This sequence joins TRBV27 and TRBJ2-2; no reliable D call. The V gene's germline CDR1 is MNHEY and CDR2 SMNVEV (reference sequence). The CDR3 runs 12 residues. V lost 5 bases and J 2 bases, leaving 3 bases between the germline ends. CDR3 residues: CASSINTGELFF. Here the CDR3 DNA reads TGTGCCAGCAGTATAAACACCGGGGAGCTGTTTTTT.

V usage is TRBV7-9 and J usage is TRBJ2-1; D perhaps matches TRBD2 (6 bases). The CDR3 loop spans 15 amino acids. Germline-derived CDR1 and CDR2 are SEHNR and FQNEAQ (reference sequence). Trimming took 4 bases from V and 1 from J, leaving 11 bases between them. This CDR3 is CASSSVAESYNEQFF. DNA of the CDR3: TGTGCCAGCAGCTCCGTAGCGGAGTCCTACAATGAGCAGTTCTTC. Looking up the rest from reference TRBV7-9 and TRBJ2-1 gives the full variable domain: DTGVSQNPRHKITKRGQNVTFRCDPISEHNRLYWYRQTLGQGPEFLTYFQNEAQLEKSRLLSDRFSAERPKGSFSTLEIQRTEQGDSAMYLCASSSVAESYNEQFFGPGTRLTVL.

The rearrangement links TRBV6-1 to TRBJ2-6; 7 nucleotides match TRBD1. The length of the CDR3 is 15 residues. J gave up 4 bases and V 2 bases, and 2 bases lay outside the gene matches. Germline assignment: CDR1 MNHNS and CDR2 SASEGT. CDR3 amino acids: CASSETGEGANVLTF. CDR3 sequence (DNA): TGTGCCAGCAGTGAAACAGGGGAGGGGGCCAACGTCCTGACTTTC.

This chain uses TRBV7-2 with TRBJ1-6; a weak D match, TRBD1 (6 bases). CDR3 size: 15 residues. V shed 1 base and J shed 6 bases, with 10 bases lying between them. Per germline, CDR1 SGHTA and CDR2 FQGNSA. The CDR3 DNA follows: TGTGCCAGCAGCTTAGATGCAGGGGTTAATTCACCCCTCCACTTT. Amino acid sequence: CASSLDAGVNSPLHF.

The rearrangement joins TRBV7-9 to TRBJ1-1; no clear D. The CDR3 sequence is 15 residues long. In germline, CDR1 is SEHNR, CDR2 FQNEAQ (reference sequence). Trimming left V 0 bases short and J 0 bases short, with 8 bases between. CDR3 in amino acids: CASSLARGMNTEAFF. Here the CDR3 DNA reads TGTGCCAGCAGCTTAGCTCGGGGAATGAACACTGAAGCTTTCTTT. The complete variable domain, with remaining parts taken from reference TRBV7-9 and TRBJ1-1, reads DTGVSQNPRHKITKRGQNVTFRCDPISEHNRLYWYRQTLGQGPEFLTYFQNEAQLEKSRLLSDRFSAERPKGSFSTLEIQRTEQGDSAMYLCASSLARGMNTEAFFGQGTRLTVV.

The gene calls are TRBV30 and TRBJ2-2; unclear D gene. The germline gives CDR1 GTSNPN, CDR2 SVGIG (reference sequence). Trimming stripped 5 bases from V and 4 bases from J, with 14 bases between. The CDR3 totals 14 residues. The CDR3 nucleotides are TGTGCCTGGCGTTTAAGTCTGAGCACCGGGGAGCTGTTTTTT. Encoded protein: CAWRLSLSTGELFF. Full variable domain (missing parts from reference TRBV30 and TRBJ2-2): SQTIHQWPATLVQPVGSPLSLECTVEGTSNPNLYWYRQAAGRGLQLLFYSVGIGQISSEVPQNLSASRPQDRQFILSSKKLLLSDSGFYLCAWRLSLSTGELFFGEGSRLTVL.

The rearrangement uses TRBV7-2 and TRBJ2-7, with a possible D match to TRBD1 (6 bases). V gave up 5 bases and J gave up 12 bases, with 17 bases separating them. Per germline, CDR1 SGHTA and CDR2 FQGNSA. The CDR3 has 12 residues. CDR3 residues: CASSTGGGHTYF. The DNA for the CDR3 is TGTGCCAGCAGCACAGGTGGGGGACACACGTACTTC.

The genes are TRBV28 and TRBJ1-1, with D possibly TRBD1 on 6 matching bases. Germline V gene data show CDR1 as MDHEN and CDR2 as SYDVKM. V shed 7 bases and J shed 3 bases, with 18 bases lying between them. The CDR3 sequence is 15 residues long. As DNA, the CDR3 is TGTGCCAGCATACCCGGGGGGCGGAGTGACACTGAAGCTTTCTTT. Amino acid sequence: CASIPGGRSDTEAFF.

The chain is built from TRBV5-4 and TRBJ2-2; 7 bases are a match to TRBD2. The CDR3 length is 14 residues. The J segment lost 6 bases and the V segment lost 0 bases, leaving 2 bases of the junction unmatched. The germline V gene encodes CDR1 SGHNT and CDR2 YYREEE (reference sequence). The CDR3 is CASSLGTRSGELFF. For the CDR3, the DNA is TGTGCCAGCAGCTTGGGGACTAGATCCGGGGAGCTGTTTTTT.

This chain joins TRBV4-1 and TRBJ2-5; tentatively, D is TRBD1 (6 bases). This CDR3 spans 13 amino acids. Germline CDR1 and CDR2: MGHRA and YSYEKL. V was trimmed by 1 base and J by 5 bases, leaving 8 bases between them. The CDR3 region is CASSQGGHETQYF. The DNA for the CDR3 is TGCGCCAGCAGCCAAGGGGGACACGAGACCCAGTACTTC.

This rearrangement joins TRBV28 to TRBJ1-1; possibly TRBD1 for D (6 bases). CDR3 length equals 12 residues. Germline-derived CDR1 and CDR2 are MDHEN and SYDVKM. The V end was cut by 3 bases, the J end by 11 bases, with 13 bases between. CDR3: CASSFLRGSAFF. CDR3 bases: TGTGCCAGCAGTTTTCTCAGGGGTTCCGCTTTCTTT. The full variable domain, rest sourced from reference TRBV28 and TRBJ1-1, is DVKVTQSSRYLVKRTGEKVFLECVQDMDHENMFWYRQDPGLGLRLIYFSYDVKMKEKGDIPEGYSVSREKKERFSLILESASTNQTSMYLCASSFLRGSAFFGQGTRLTVV.

The V and J genes are TRBV11-2 and TRBJ2-1, with D perhaps matching TRBD1 (6 bases). This CDR3 spans 15 amino acids. V lost 5 bases to trimming and J lost 0 bases, with 11 bases between them. Looked up from germline, CDR1 is SGHAT and CDR2 is FQNNGV. CDR3 protein: CASSADRSSYNEQFF. CDR3 nucleotide sequence: TGTGCCAGCAGCGCAGACAGGAGCTCCTACAATGAGCAGTTCTTC.

This chain connects TRBV7-6 to TRBJ1-1, with TRBD1 identical over 7 bases. CDR1 SGHVS and CDR2 FNYEAQ come from the germline V gene. This CDR3 has 16 residues. V shed 1 base, J shed 0 bases, and the junction held 5 bases outside the gene matches. The CDR3 coding sequence is TGTGCCAGCAGCTTAGATTCGGGACAGTTGAACACTGAAGCTTTCTTT. As protein: CASSLDSGQLNTEAFF.

The V call is TRBV2, the J call TRBJ2-4; 13 bases align to TRBD2. Germline CDR1 is SNHLY and CDR2 is FYNNEI. J lost 5 bases, V lost 0 bases, and 4 bases had no gene match. The CDR3 spans 17 residues. The chain's CDR3 is CASSEAGTSGVQNIQYF. The CDR3 DNA follows: TGTGCCAGCAGTGAAGCCGGGACTAGCGGGGTTCAAAACATTCAGTACTTC.

V and J are TRBV28 and TRBJ2-7; 8 bases are a match to TRBD1. With V trimmed by 3 bases and J by 7 bases, 8 bases remained unmatched. CDR3 length: 14 residues. From germline, CDR1 is MDHEN and CDR2 SYDVKM. Here the CDR3 DNA reads TGTGCCAGCAGTTTTAGCCAGGGGGCGAGGGAGCAGTACTTC. It is translated as CASSFSQGAREQYF. Full variable domain (missing parts from reference TRBV28 and TRBJ2-7): DVKVTQSSRYLVKRTGEKVFLECVQDMDHENMFWYRQDPGLGLRLIYFSYDVKMKEKGDIPEGYSVSREKKERFSLILESASTNQTSMYLCASSFSQGAREQYFGPGTRLTVT.

In nucleotides, the CDR3 is TGTGCCAGCAGCCAACGAACCCGCCGGCTGTTTTTT. The encoded protein is CASSQRTRRLFF. This chain links TRBV14 with TRBJ1-4, with D hard to call. The CDR3 is made up of 12 amino acids. Germline-derived CDR1 and CDR2 are SGHDN and FVKESK. V was cut by 2 bases and J by 14 bases, with 12 bases left in between.

The rearrangement joins TRBV2 to TRBJ2-5; 13 positions agree with TRBD2. The CDR3 length is 13 residues. Germline CDR1 and CDR2: SNHLY and FYNNEI. The junction had 0 bases not matched to a gene; V was cut back by 8 bases and J by 3 bases. This CDR3 is CASGTSGKETQYF. The DNA of the CDR3 is TGTGCCAGCGGGACTAGCGGGAAAGAGACCCAGTACTTC.

This clone was recorded at least ten times. The J gene is TRBJ2-7, the V gene TRBV19; the match to TRBD1 covers 10 bases. Germline CDR1 reads LNHDA; CDR2 reads SQIVND (reference sequence). There are 14 residues in the CDR3. The V gene end was trimmed by 6 bases and the J gene end by 4 bases; junction bases not matched to a gene: 6. CDR3 sequence (DNA): TGTGCCAGTAGCTACGGGACAGGGGATTACGAGCAGTACTTC. This codes for CASSYGTGDYEQYF.

This chain links TRBV15 with TRBJ2-7; 7 bases align to TRBD1. Germline V gives CDR1 LNHNV, CDR2 YYDKDF (reference sequence). Trimming at V came to 4 bases and at J to 0 bases, leaving 6 bases not matched to a gene. The CDR3 is 15 amino acids. CDR3 protein: CATSTGRDSSYEQYF. The CDR3, as DNA: TGTGCCACCAGCACGGGACGGGACAGCTCCTACGAGCAGTACTTC.

V gene TRBV18 combines with J gene TRBJ2-1; 8 bases are a match to TRBD2. Germline CDR1 is KGHSH and CDR2 is LQKENI. V shed 6 bases, J shed 5 bases, and the junction held 12 bases outside the gene matches. The CDR3 spans 16 residues. The CDR3 nucleotides are TGTGCCAGCTCTCTTGGCCGGCGGGGGGAGCACAATGAGCAGTTCTTC. Its translation: CASSLGRRGEHNEQFF. Variable domain in full (rest from reference TRBV18 and TRBJ2-1): NAGVMQNPRHLVRRRGQEARLRCSPMKGHSHVYWYRQLPEEGLKFMVYLQKENIIDESGMPKERFSAEFPKEGPSILRIQQVVRGDSAAYFCASSLGRRGEHNEQFFGPGTRLTVL.

The count of this clone is one. V and J are TRBV19 and TRBJ1-5; no firm D call. Trimming cost V 7 bases and J 10 bases, with 14 bases left between them. The germline gives CDR1 LNHDA, CDR2 SQIVND (reference sequence). The CDR3 totals 12 residues. DNA of the CDR3: TGTGCCAGTAACCGCCGGGGAGGACCCCAGCATTTT. It translates to CASNRRGGPQHF.

The V call is TRBV25-1, the J call TRBJ1-1; D not certain. The CDR3 consists of 14 residues. The ends were cut back, 3 bases at V and 5 bases at J, with 13 bases in the middle. The germline CDR1 and CDR2 sequences are MGHDK and SYGVNS. CDR3 region: CASSESSRKTEAFF. DNA of the CDR3: TGTGCCAGCAGTGAGTCCTCCAGAAAGACTGAAGCTTTCTTT.